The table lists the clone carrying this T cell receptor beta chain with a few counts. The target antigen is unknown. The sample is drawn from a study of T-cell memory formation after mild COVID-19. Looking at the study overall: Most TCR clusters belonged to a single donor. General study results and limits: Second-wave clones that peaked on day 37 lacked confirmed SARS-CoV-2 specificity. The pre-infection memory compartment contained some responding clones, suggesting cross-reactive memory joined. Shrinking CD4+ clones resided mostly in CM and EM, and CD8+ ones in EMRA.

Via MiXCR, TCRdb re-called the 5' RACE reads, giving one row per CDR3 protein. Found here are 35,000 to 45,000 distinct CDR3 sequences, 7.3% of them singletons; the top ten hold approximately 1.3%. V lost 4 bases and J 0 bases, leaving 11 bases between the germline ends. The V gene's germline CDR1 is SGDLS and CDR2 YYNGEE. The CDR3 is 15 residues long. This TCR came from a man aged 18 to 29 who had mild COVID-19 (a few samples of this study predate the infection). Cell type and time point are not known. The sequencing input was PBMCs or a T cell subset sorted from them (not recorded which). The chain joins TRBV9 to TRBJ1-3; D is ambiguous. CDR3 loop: CASSPGRSSGNTIYF. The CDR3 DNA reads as TGTGCCAGCAGCCCGGGGAGGAGCTCTGGAAACACCATATATTTT.